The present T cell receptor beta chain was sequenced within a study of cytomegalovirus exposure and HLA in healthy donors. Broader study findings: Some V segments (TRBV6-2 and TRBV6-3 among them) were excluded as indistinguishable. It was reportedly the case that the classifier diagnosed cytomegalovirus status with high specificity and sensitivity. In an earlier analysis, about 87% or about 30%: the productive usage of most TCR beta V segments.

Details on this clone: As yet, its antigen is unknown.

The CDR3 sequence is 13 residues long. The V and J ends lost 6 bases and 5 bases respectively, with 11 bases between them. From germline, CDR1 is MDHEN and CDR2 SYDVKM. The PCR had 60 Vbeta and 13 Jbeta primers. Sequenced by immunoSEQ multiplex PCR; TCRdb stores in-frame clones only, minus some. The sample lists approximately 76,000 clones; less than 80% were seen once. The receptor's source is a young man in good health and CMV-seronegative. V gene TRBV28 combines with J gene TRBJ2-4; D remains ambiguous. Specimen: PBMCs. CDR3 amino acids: CASSQMGQNIQYF. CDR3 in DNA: TGTGCCAGCAGCCAAATGGGCCAAAACATTCAGTACTTC.